The rows below give T cell receptor beta chains drawn from one sample of a study of brain T cells in children with intractable seizures. Sequencing used immunoSEQ multiplex PCR; TCRdb keeps in-frame clones, though not all of them. The table has fewer than 150,000 clones, 94% seen once. This specimen was peripheral blood, taken at surgery. The receptors stem from a boy younger than two with hemimegalencephaly and intractable seizures. Both conserved end residues are part of each CDR3. A D gene is named only where the DNA matches it firmly. For some rows the clone size is stated as once, few or many, or as a class when expanded; others skip it.

j_gene | v_gene | d_gene | abundance | CDR3nt | CDR3aa
TRBJ2-1 | TRBV11-2 | - | - | TGTGCCAGCAGCTCGACCCCCTTCGCGGAGTATGAGCAGTTCTTC | CASSSTPFAEYEQFF
TRBJ1-5 | TRBV19 | - | - | TGTGCCAGTACTAACCGGTGGGGGGCTAGCAATCAGCCCCAGCATTTT | CASTNRWGASNQPQHF
TRBJ2-6 | TRBV27 | - | - | TGTGCCAGCAGTTTAGCGGGAACTGGGGCCAACGTCCTGACTTTC | CASSLAGTGANVLTF
TRBJ1-4 | TRBV29-1 | - | once | TGCAGCGTTGGTGCCCAGAGCGGGGAAAAACTGTTTTTT | CSVGAQSGEKLFF
TRBJ2-1 | TRBV2 | TRBD1 | once | TGTGCCAGCAGAGGTGGGACAGCCGAAACCTACAATGAGCAGTTCTTC | CASRGGTAETYNEQFF
TRBJ2-7 | TRBV5-4 | - | - | TGTGCCAGCAGCTTGTACGGATTACAAAGGGGTGAGCAGTACTTC | CASSLYGLQRGEQYF
TRBJ2-5 | TRBV14 | - | few | TGTGCCAGCAGCCCCCCGTCCATGGGCCTCCAAGAGACCCAGTACTTC | CASSPPSMGLQETQYF
TRBJ2-1 | TRBV7-9 | TRBD2 | - | TGTGCCAGCAGCACTACACTAGCGGGAGTGGCAAATGAGCAGTTCTTC | CASSTTLAGVANEQFF
TRBJ2-1 | TRBV21-1 | - | once | TGTGCCAGCAGCAAACGTCTATCTCCTACCTACAATGAGCAGTTCTTC | CASSKRLSPTYNEQFF
TRBJ2-2 | TRBV9 | - | - | TGTGCCAGCAGCTTTACAGGGCTCCCCGGGGAGCTGTTTTTT | CASSFTGLPGELFF
TRBJ1-4 | TRBV28 | - | - | TGTGCCAGCGGAGTCAGGATCGGAGGAAAACTGTTTTTT | CASGVRIGGKLFF
TRBJ1-2 | TRBV9 | - | - | TGTGCCAGCAGCTCCCGCAGCACGGAGGTGGCTTACTATGGCTACACCTTC | CASSSRSTEVAYYGYTF
TRBJ2-3 | TRBV9 | - | - | TGTGCCAGCAGCGCTTCCGGGACTAGCACAGATACGCAGTATTTT | CASSASGTSTDTQYF
TRBJ1-2 | TRBV19 | TRBD1 | - | TGTGCCAGTCGACAGGGGGCGGACTATGGCTACACCTTC | CASRQGADYGYTF
TRBJ2-1 | TRBV19 | - | - | TGTGCCAGTAGCTCAGACCGCCCTAGCTCCTACAATGAGCAGTTCTTC | CASSSDRPSSYNEQFF
TRBJ1-6 | TRBV13 | - | - | TGTGCCAGCAGCTTAGCCCCCGGGGGTAATTCACCCCTCCACTTT | CASSLAPGGNSPLHF
TRBJ1-2 | TRBV7-6 | - | - | TGTGCCAGCCGGGACTCCACGGGCCTCGGCCCCTATGGCTACACCTTC | CASRDSTGLGPYGYTF
TRBJ2-7 | TRBV5-1 | TRBD2 | - | TGCGCCAGCAGCTTGGTTTCGGCTAGCGGCTACGAGCAGTACTTC | CASSLVSASGYEQYF
TRBJ2-7 | TRBV10-3 | - | - | TGTGCCATCCGGGACCCCTCGACCTACGAGCAGTACTTC | CAIRDPSTYEQYF
TRBJ1-1 | TRBV6-7 | - | - | TGTGCCAGCAGTTACGGGACCGAGGAAGCTTTCTTT | CASSYGTEEAFF
TRBJ2-1 | TRBV19 | TRBD2 | many | TGTGCCAGTAGTCTTTCGCTAGCGGGGACTTACAATGAGCAGTTCTTC | CASSLSLAGTYNEQFF
TRBJ1-2 | TRBV12-5 | - | - | TGTGCTAGTGGTTTGGTAGTGGGCTACACCTTC | CASGLVVGYTF
TRBJ2-1 | TRBV12-3/TRBV12-4 | - | - | TGTGCCAGCACGCAGTGGTACAATGAGCAGTTCTTC | CASTQWYNEQFF
TRBJ2-1 | TRBV5-1 | - | - | TGCGCCAGCAGCTTGGGGGTAGCGCGGGATGAGCAGTTCTTC | CASSLGVARDEQFF
TRBJ2-7 | TRBV4-3 | TRBD2 | - | TGCGCCAGCAGCCAAGGTCGGGGGGTAAACGAGCAGTACTTC | CASSQGRGVNEQYF
TRBJ2-7 | TRBV24-1 | TRBD2 | - | TGTGCCACCAGTGATAGCCGACTAGCGGGAGCCTACGAGCAGTACTTC | CATSDSRLAGAYEQYF
TRBJ1-4 | TRBV4-1 | TRBD1 | - | TGCGCCAGCAGCTTCCGGACAGGGAGCGAAAAACTGTTTTTT | CASSFRTGSEKLFF
TRBJ2-2 | TRBV19 | TRBD2 | - | TGTGCCAGTAGTTGGACTAGCGGGAGGGCCAGGACCGGGGAGCTGTTTTTT | CASSWTSGRARTGELFF
TRBJ2-1 | TRBV5-3 | - | - | TGTGCCAGAAGCTTGGACGTTAACTCCTACAATGAGCAGTTCTTC | CARSLDVNSYNEQFF
TRBJ1-4 | TRBV7-9 | - | - | TGTGCCAGCAGCTTAAGTATTCTTTCGGGTAGGGGCGAGGAAAAACTGTTTTTT | CASSLSILSGRGEEKLFF
TRBJ2-5 | TRBV2 | TRBD1 | - | TGTGCCAGCAGGCGAGACAGGGAAGAGACCCAGTACTTC | CASRRDREETQYF
TRBJ2-7 | TRBV29-1 | TRBD2 | once | TGCAGCGGGACTAGCGGAAACACCTACGAGCAGTACTTC | CSGTSGNTYEQYF
TRBJ1-1 | TRBV5-8 | - | - | TGTGCCAGCAGCTCCTACAGGGAAACTGAAGCTTTCTTT | CASSSYRETEAFF
TRBJ2-7 | TRBV9 | TRBD2 | - | TGTGCCAGCAGCGTAAGTAGCGGGTTTTCCTACGAGCAGTACTTC | CASSVSSGFSYEQYF
TRBJ1-4 | TRBV27 | - | - | TGTGCCAGCAGTTTGCTTAATAATGAAAAACTGTTTTTT | CASSLLNNEKLFF
TRBJ2-1 | TRBV4-3 | TRBD2 | - | TGCGCCAGCAGCCAGGGACTAGCGGGAGGGCCGGGGTACAATGAGCAGTTCTTC | CASSQGLAGGPGYNEQFF
TRBJ2-5 | TRBV7-6 | - | - | TGTGCCAGCAGCTTATCCCCCCCAGGACGTAGGGCAGGGGGGAGACAAGAGACCCAGTACTTC | CASSLSPPGRRAGGRQETQYF
TRBJ2-7 | TRBV7-9 | TRBD1 | - | TGTGCCAGCAGCTCGACAGGGACCTATGGAAACGAGCAGTACTTC | CASSSTGTYGNEQYF
TRBJ2-5 | TRBV5-6 | - | - | TGTGCCAGCAGCTTCGGTGGCAGGGAAGAGACCCAGTACTTC | CASSFGGREETQYF
TRBJ1-5 | TRBV7-9 | - | - | TGTGCCAGCAGCTGGGGTAGGAACCCCGAGTATCAGCCCCAGCATTTT | CASSWGRNPEYQPQHF
TRBJ1-5 | TRBV28 | - | - | TGTGCCAGCGAGGGGAGGAGCAATCAGCCCCAGCATTTT | CASEGRSNQPQHF
TRBJ1-1 | TRBV25-1 | - | - | TGTGCCAGCAGTGAATATAGCGACGGTAACACTGAAGCTTTCTTT | CASSEYSDGNTEAFF